This T cell receptor beta chain was obtained from a study of T cells in Graves' hyperthyroidism and ophthalmopathy. Study-level points and caveats: Blood also carried most thyroid clonotypes expanded above 0.001.

Regarding this clonotype: What it recognizes is unknown.

TCR beta CDR3 sequences were amplified from RNA transcripts. First-round RT-PCR of the TCR CDR3 relied on the HTBI primer set. From the multiplex PCR reads, TCRdb called clonotypes with MiXCR, one entry per CDR3 protein. Of roughly 400,000 distinct CDR3 sequences in the sample, more than 12% were seen once. Germline-derived CDR1 and CDR2 are KGHDR and SFDVKD. The CDR3 contains 13 residues. The ends were cut back, 4 bases at V and 9 bases at J, with 12 bases in the middle. What was sequenced was blood. V usage is TRBV24-1 and J usage is TRBJ2-1; D is uncertain. The source is a man aged 50 to 60 with Graves' ophthalmopathy. The CDR3 DNA reads as TGTGCCACCAGTGAGTACCTAAGTCTTGAGCAGTTCTTC. This gives the protein CATSEYLSLEQFF.